This is a list of T cell receptor beta chains from one sample in a study of shared clonotypes between healthy human individuals. Method: immunoSEQ multiplex PCR; TCRdb's copy keeps in-frame clones and lacks some. Of about 1,900,000 clones listed, approximately 94% are singletons. Sequenced sample: naive CD8+ T cells sorted from blood. All receptors come from a young man in good health. CDR3s include the opening cysteine and the closing phenylalanine or tryptophan. Clone size is shown for a subset of rows, as once, few, many or a class of expanded clone.

clone_size | v_call | cdr3_aa
. | TRBV7-9 | CASSLAPSVGVTEAFF
. | TRBV13 | CASSLRSYEQYF
. | TRBV6-1 | CASSEVVWEDSYNEQFF
. | TRBV9 | CASSVDGESLHF
. | TRBV6-5 | CASSKQGKETQYF
. | TRBV13 | CASSLGGVAPGQGLVGLYGYTF
. | TRBV5-4 | CASSLVEETQYF
. | TRBV6-1 | CASSSTGAYEQYF
. | TRBV7-3 | CASSLVSAGTGDNEQFF
. | TRBV6-9 | CASRGDGPLYSF
. | TRBV5-1 | CASSLLKGNIDEQYF
. | TRBV7-9 | CASSMSSGGRETQYF
. | TRBV28 | CASSSSGGNNEQFF
. | TRBV7-9 | CASSFSLYEQYF
once | TRBV10-3 | CAISDPGLSNEQYF
. | TRBV7-2 | CAAASSGGYNEQFF
. | TRBV9 | CASSGLKGEQFF
. | TRBV6-1 | CASSEISGNYEQYF
. | TRBV7-9 | CASSLNRGTGELFF
. | TRBV12-5 | CASGLVGVTDTEAFF
. | TRBV5-6 | CASSPGTYATNEKLFF
. | TRBV18 | CASSPTSYHEQYF
. | TRBV28 | CASSLGVATNEKLFF
. | TRBV5-6 | CASSYPGANEANVLTF
once | TRBV25-1 | CASSELTGGYNEQFF
. | TRBV7-8 | CASSSLGYSNQPQHF
. | TRBV11-2 | CASSRGQRGTGELFF
. | TRBV7-6 | CASSSSGTTYEQYF
. | TRBV27 | CASSLSPGGVNTEAFF
. | TRBV11-2 | CASSLEGGLYEQYF
. | TRBV2 | CASSFSLTSGENIQYF
. | TRBV16 | CASSQSPSGYGELFF
. | TRBV7-9 | CASSSQNSPLHF
. | TRBV27 | CASSYVPYNSPLHF
once | TRBV4-1 | CASSQGNSDYEQYF
. | TRBV27 | CASSLGGGLSYEQYF
. | TRBV11-2 | CASSPRYLDTEAFF
. | TRBV30 | CAWSLPGTSVAYEQYF
. | TRBV5-6 | CASSVSGASYEQYF
. | TRBV7-9 | CASSLLTGDSPLHF
once | TRBV2 | CASSEAGGGGDTQYF
. | TRBV23-1 | CASSHDIQGQYEQYF
. | TRBV7-9 | CASSSARVGNSPLHF
. | TRBV5-6 | CASSLWTGSDEAFF
. | TRBV15 | CATSFGRTGETQYF
. | TRBV4-2 | CASSPLAGERTGELFF
. | TRBV7-8 | CASSPGREGLANTQYF
. | TRBV5-6 | CASSHGTAGSNQPQHF
. | TRBV6-1 | CASSEYRTHDQPQHF
. | TRBV27 | CASSLTGGSVEQYF
once | TRBV4-3 | CASSQDFVSDRGYEQYF
. | TRBV28 | CASSFSPGDTQYF
once | TRBV4-1 | CASSQDGGGGINSPLHF
. | TRBV6-6 | CASKMGLAAYEQYF